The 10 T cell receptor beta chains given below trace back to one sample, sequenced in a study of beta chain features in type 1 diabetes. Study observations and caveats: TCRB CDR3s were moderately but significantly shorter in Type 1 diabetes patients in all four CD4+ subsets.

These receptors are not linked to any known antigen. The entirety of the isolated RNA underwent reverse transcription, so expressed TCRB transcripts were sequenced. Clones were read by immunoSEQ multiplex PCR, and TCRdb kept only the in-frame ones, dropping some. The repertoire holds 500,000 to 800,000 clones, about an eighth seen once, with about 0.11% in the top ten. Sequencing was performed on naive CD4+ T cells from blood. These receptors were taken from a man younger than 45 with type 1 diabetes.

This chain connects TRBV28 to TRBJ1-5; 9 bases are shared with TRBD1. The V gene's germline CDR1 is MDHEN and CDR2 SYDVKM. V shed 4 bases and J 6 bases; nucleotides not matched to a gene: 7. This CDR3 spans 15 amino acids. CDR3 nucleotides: TGTGCCAGCAGTTCGGAAGGGACAGGGTTTCAGCCCCAGCATTTT. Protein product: CASSSEGTGFQPQHF.

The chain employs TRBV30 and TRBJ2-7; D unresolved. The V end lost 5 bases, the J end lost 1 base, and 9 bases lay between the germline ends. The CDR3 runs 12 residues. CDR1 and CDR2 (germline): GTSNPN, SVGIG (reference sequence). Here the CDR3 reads CAWQESSYEQYF. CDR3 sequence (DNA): TGTGCCTGGCAGGAGTCATCCTACGAGCAGTACTTC.

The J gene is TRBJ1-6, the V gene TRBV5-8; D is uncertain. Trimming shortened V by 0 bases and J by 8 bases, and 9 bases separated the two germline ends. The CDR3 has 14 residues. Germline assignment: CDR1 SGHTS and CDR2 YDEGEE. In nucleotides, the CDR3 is TGTGCCAGCAGCTTGGTCGCCATAGATTCACCCCTCCACTTT. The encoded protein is CASSLVAIDSPLHF.

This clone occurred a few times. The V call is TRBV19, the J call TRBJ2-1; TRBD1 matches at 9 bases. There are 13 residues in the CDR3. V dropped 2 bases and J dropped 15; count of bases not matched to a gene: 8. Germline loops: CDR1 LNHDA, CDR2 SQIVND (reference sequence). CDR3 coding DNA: TGTGCCAGTAGTATAAAGGACAGGGGTCGGCCGTTCTTC. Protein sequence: CASSIKDRGRPFF. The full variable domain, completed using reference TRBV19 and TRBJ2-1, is DGGITQSPKYLFRKEGQNVTLSCEQNLNHDAMYWYRQDPGQGLRLIYYSQIVNDFQKGDIAEGYSVSREKKESFPLTVTSAQKNPTAFYLCASSIKDRGRPFFGPGTRLTVL.

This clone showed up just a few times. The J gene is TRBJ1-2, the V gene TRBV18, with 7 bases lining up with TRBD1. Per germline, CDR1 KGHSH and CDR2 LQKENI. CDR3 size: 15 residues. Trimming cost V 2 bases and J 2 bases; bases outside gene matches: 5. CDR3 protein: CASSPGGQRNYGYTF. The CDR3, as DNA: TGTGCCAGCTCACCAGGGGGACAGAGAAACTATGGCTACACCTTC.

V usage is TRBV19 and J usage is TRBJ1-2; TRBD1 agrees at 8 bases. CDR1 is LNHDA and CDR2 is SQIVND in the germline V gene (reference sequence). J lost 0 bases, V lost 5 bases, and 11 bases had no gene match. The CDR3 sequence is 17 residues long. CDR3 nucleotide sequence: TGTGCCAGTAGTCCACACCCCTCGACAGGGGCTAACTATGGCTACACCTTC. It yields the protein CASSPHPSTGANYGYTF.

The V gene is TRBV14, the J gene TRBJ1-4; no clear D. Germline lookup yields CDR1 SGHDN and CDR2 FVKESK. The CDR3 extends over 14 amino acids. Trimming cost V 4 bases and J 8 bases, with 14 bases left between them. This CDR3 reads CASSPQAYGEKLFF. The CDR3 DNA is TGTGCCAGCAGCCCCCAGGCCTACGGCGAAAAACTGTTTTTT.

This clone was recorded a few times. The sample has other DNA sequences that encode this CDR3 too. The CDR3, as DNA: TGCGCCAGCAGCTTGGAGGGGTCCGGAAACACCATATATTTT. Translated: CASSLEGSGNTIYF. The V and J genes are TRBV5-1 and TRBJ1-3; possibly TRBD1 for D (5 bases). Germline CDR1 is SGHRS and CDR2 is YFSETQ. This CDR3 is 14 amino acids long. V was clipped by 0 bases and J by 4 bases, with 8 bases between them. The variable domain in full, with the rest retrieved from reference TRBV5-1 and TRBJ1-3, is KAGVTQTPRYLIKTRGQQVTLSCSPISGHRSVSWYQQTPGQGLQFLFEYFSETQRNKGNFPGRFSGRQFSNSRSEMNVSTLELGDSALYLCASSLEGSGNTIYFGEGSWLTVV.

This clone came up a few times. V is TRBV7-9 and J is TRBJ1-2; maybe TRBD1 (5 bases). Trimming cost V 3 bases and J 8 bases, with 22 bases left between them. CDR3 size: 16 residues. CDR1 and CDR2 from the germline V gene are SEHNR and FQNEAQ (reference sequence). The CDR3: CASSFYHPTQGGGYTF. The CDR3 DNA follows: TGTGCCAGCAGCTTCTATCACCCTACCCAGGGAGGGGGCTACACCTTC.

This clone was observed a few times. The chain's CDR3 is CASSLLGVTTYEQYF. Here the CDR3 DNA reads TGTGCCAGCAGCCTTTTGGGGGTGACGACCTACGAGCAGTACTTC. J is TRBJ2-7 and V is TRBV7-9; the D gene could be TRBD1 or TRBD2 (5 bases each). The V gene lost 5 bases and the J gene lost 2 bases, with 16 bases spanning the gap. The CDR3 has 15 residues. From germline, CDR1 is SEHNR and CDR2 FQNEAQ (reference sequence).